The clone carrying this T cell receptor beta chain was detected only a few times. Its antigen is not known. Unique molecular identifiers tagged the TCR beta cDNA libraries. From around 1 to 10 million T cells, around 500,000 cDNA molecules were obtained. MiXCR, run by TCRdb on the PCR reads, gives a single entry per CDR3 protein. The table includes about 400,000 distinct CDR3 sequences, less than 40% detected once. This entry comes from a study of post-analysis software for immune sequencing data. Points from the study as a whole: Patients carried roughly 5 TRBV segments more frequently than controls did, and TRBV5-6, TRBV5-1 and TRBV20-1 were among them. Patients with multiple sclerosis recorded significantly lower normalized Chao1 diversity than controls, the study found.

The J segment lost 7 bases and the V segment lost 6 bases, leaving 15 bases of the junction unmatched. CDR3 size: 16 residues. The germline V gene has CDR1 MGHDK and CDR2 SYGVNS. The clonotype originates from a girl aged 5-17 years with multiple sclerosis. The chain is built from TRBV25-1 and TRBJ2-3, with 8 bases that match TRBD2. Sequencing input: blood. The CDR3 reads CASSDAGAGGRNTQYF. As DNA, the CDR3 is TGTGCCAGCAGCGACGCAGGGGCGGGGGGTCGTAATACGCAGTATTTT.